This TCR beta chain comes out of a study of blood T cell repertoires in COVID-19. Whole-study context: Sites in the United States, Italy and Spain provided acute and convalescent COVID-19 samples. The analysed material was cDNA or gDNA that came from T cells, B-cell-depleted T cells, or PBMCs.

The V gene's germline CDR1 is MNHEY and CDR2 SMNVEV (reference sequence). This CDR3 is built from 14 residues. Trimming removed 1 base from V and 1 base from J, with 7 bases in between. In the study's own analysis: Amplification with reference gene primers provided the estimates of nucleated cell counts. The data were produced by immunoSEQ multiplex PCR, yet TCRdb's version contains in-frame clones alone and is incomplete. V and J calls and clone size follow that table, whereas D and trimming were derived from the DNA. Of approximately 190,000 clones listed, over 80% were seen once; the top ten hold around 5.2%.

The sequencing sample was made of peripheral blood. The receptor was derived from a woman in her 30s with acute or convalescent COVID-19. The chain combines TRBV27 with TRBJ2-5, with TRBD1 as a possible D gene (5 bases). CDR3 coding DNA: TGTGCCAGCAGTTTATTAGGGGTCCAAGAGACCCAGTACTTC. Its translation: CASSLLGVQETQYF.